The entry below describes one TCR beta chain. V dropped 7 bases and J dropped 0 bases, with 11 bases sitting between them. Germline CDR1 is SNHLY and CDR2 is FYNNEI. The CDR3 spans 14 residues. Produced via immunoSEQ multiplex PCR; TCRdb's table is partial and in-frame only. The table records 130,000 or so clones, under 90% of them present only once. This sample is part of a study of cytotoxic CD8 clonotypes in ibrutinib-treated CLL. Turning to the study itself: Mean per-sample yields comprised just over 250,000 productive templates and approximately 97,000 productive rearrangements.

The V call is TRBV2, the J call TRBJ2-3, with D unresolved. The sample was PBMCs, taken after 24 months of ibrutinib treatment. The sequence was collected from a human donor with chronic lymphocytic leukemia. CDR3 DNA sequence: TGTGCCAGCACAGACGCCCCTAGCACAGATACGCAGTATTTT. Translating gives CASTDAPSTDTQYF.